Each of the 19 T cell receptor beta chains below was sequenced from the same sample in a study of PD-1 blockade in classical Hodgkin lymphoma. Sequencing used immunoSEQ multiplex PCR; TCRdb keeps in-frame clones, though not all of them. The sample yields some 33,000 clones, around 81% seen once. Time point of the sample: cycle 4 day 1 (C4D1), after more than 5 weeks of nivolumab. The patients all showed relapse after autologous stem cell transplantation, while their brentuximab vedotin exposure varied. This specimen consisted of peripheral blood mononuclear cells (PBMCs), obtained before the fourth cycle of nivolumab. Source of these receptors: a human donor with classical Hodgkin lymphoma.

The chain combines TRBV5-6 with TRBJ1-5; 7 bases agree with TRBD1. The junction had 4 bases not matched to a gene; V was cut back by 0 bases and J by 7 bases. The CDR3 loop spans 14 amino acids. CDR1 SGHDT and CDR2 YYEEEE come from the germline V gene. Here the CDR3 DNA reads TGTGCCAGCAGCTTGGGAGGGGGCGGACAGCCCCAGCATTTT. Encoded protein: CASSLGGGGQPQHF.

This chain joins TRBV10-3 and TRBJ1-1; possibly TRBD1 for D (5 bases). CDR1 is ENHRY and CDR2 is SYGVKD in the germline V gene. This CDR3 has 15 residues. Trimming shortened V by 2 bases and J by 4 bases, and 14 bases separated the two germline ends. The CDR3 DNA follows: TGTGCCATCAGTGAGGAGGGGTCGCGGATCACTGAAGCTTTCTTT. Translating it yields CAISEEGSRITEAFF.

In nucleotides, the CDR3 is TGTGCCAGCAGTCCGGGGGGGCAGTTCACAGATACGCAGTATTTT. Its protein product is CASSPGGQFTDTQYF. The chain recombines TRBV7-2 with TRBJ2-3, with TRBD2 matching 8 bases. CDR1 and CDR2 (germline): SGHTA, FQGNSA. The V gene end was trimmed by 6 bases and the J gene end by 2 bases; junction bases not matched to a gene: 7. The CDR3 totals 15 residues.

The chain links TRBV9 to TRBJ1-5, with D unclear. Germline V gene data show CDR1 as SGDLS and CDR2 as YYNGEE. This CDR3 is built from 13 residues. Deletions cut 3 bases from V and 5 bases from J, with 9 bases between. The CDR3 loop is CASSADTHQPQHF. CDR3 nucleotide sequence: TGTGCCAGCAGCGCCGACACGCATCAGCCCCAGCATTTT.

The rearrangement links TRBV11-3 to TRBJ2-7; possibly TRBD1 for D (7 bases). CDR1 and CDR2 (germline): SGHNT, YENEEA. The CDR3 has 15 amino acids. Between the trimmed V and J ends, which lost 1 base and 7 bases, there was a span of 17 bases. The CDR3 bases are TGTGCCAGCAGCTTAGTTGGCACAGGGGAGGTTGAGCAGTACGTC. This encodes CASSLVGTGEVEQYV.

The rearrangement links TRBV11-2 to TRBJ1-2, with 7 bases lining up with TRBD1. V lost 3 bases to trimming and J lost 3 bases; unmatched junction nucleotides: 7. The V gene's germline CDR1 is SGHAT and CDR2 FQNNGV. The CDR3 is 15 amino acids. The CDR3 nucleotides are TGTGCCAGCAGCTTCCTCGACAGGGTCGACTATGGCTACACCTTC. This codes for CASSFLDRVDYGYTF. Looking up the rest from reference TRBV11-2 and TRBJ1-2 gives the full variable domain: EAGVAQSPRYKIIEKRQSVAFWCNPISGHATLYWYQQILGQGPKLLIQFQNNGVVDDSQLPKDRFSAERLKGVDSTLKIQPAKLEDSAVYLCASSFLDRVDYGYTFGSGTRLTVV.

The V call is TRBV5-1, the J call TRBJ2-7; D unclear. Trimming removed 3 bases at V and 3 bases at J, with 7 bases between. The CDR3 covers 12 residues. Per germline, CDR1 SGHRS and CDR2 YFSETQ. The CDR3 protein is CASSSTGYEQYF. In DNA form, the CDR3 reads TGCGCCAGCAGCTCGACTGGCTACGAGCAGTACTTC.

The chain is built from TRBV5-1 and TRBJ2-2; a possible D gene is TRBD1 (6 bases). CDR3 length: 16 amino acids. V lost 4 bases, J lost 4 bases, and 17 bases lay in between. Germline loops: CDR1 SGHRS, CDR2 YFSETQ. Here the CDR3 DNA reads TGCGCCAGCAGCCCGGTCAGGACAGCCTTCACCGGGGAGCTGTTTTTT. It yields the protein CASSPVRTAFTGELFF.

The chain combines TRBV19 with TRBJ1-1; D unclear. V gave up 8 bases and J gave up 5 bases, with 15 bases separating them. Germline-derived CDR1 and CDR2 are LNHDA and SQIVND (reference sequence). The CDR3 runs 13 residues. The CDR3 nucleotides are TGTGCCAGTTTTATAGAGGGTCAGACTGAAGCTTTCTTT. Translated, it gives CASFIEGQTEAFF. Supplemented by reference TRBV19 and TRBJ1-1, the full variable domain reads DGGITQSPKYLFRKEGQNVTLSCEQNLNHDAMYWYRQDPGQGLRLIYYSQIVNDFQKGDIAEGYSVSREKKESFPLTVTSAQKNPTAFYLCASFIEGQTEAFFGQGTRLTVV.

J is TRBJ1-5 and V is TRBV21-1. TRBV21-1 is shown as a pseudogene. The CDR3 covers 19 residues. For the CDR3, the DNA is TGTGCCAGCAGCAAAGTTGGGGACTTTTTAGGGGAAGGCAATCAGCCCCAGCATTTT. Its translation: CASSKVGDFLGEGNQPQHF.

The chain has TRBV11-3 and TRBJ2-6; 8 nucleotides match TRBD1. Germline values: CDR1 SGHNT, CDR2 YENEEA. Trimming removed 5 bases from V and 2 bases from J; junction bases left unmatched: 8. This CDR3 region has 17 residues. Here the CDR3 DNA reads TGTGCCAGCAGCCACGGACAGGGTTCGGCTGGGGCCAACGTCCTGACTTTC. It yields the protein CASSHGQGSAGANVLTF.

This rearrangement joins TRBV6-4 to TRBJ2-6, with D possibly being TRBD1 (6 bases). V was cut by 3 bases and J by 3 bases, with 9 bases left in between. This CDR3 has 15 residues. CDR1 and CDR2 (germline): MRHNA, SNTAGT. This CDR3 is CASSEGGSGANVLTF. CDR3 DNA sequence: TGTGCCAGCAGTGAAGGGGGTAGTGGGGCCAACGTCCTGACTTTC.

The chain employs TRBV18 and TRBJ2-4, with 8 positions matching TRBD1. In germline, CDR1 is KGHSH, CDR2 LQKENI. The trim removed 3 bases at V and 6 bases at J, leaving 7 bases unmatched. The CDR3 is made up of 15 amino acids. CDR3: CASSPLGTGGNIQYF. The CDR3 DNA sequence: TGTGCCAGCTCACCCCTTGGGACAGGCGGAAACATTCAGTACTTC.

The V gene is TRBV15, the J gene TRBJ2-7; TRBD2 matches 10 bases. Germline-derived CDR1 and CDR2 are LNHNV and YYDKDF (reference sequence). The V and J ends lost 4 bases and 3 bases, in that order; junction bases with no gene match: 3. The CDR3 is 14 amino acids. Here the CDR3 DNA reads TGTGCCACCAGCACCGGGACTAGCGACTACGAGCAGTACTTC. It codes for CATSTGTSDYEQYF.

The chain employs TRBV30 and TRBJ2-3, with D perhaps TRBD1 or TRBD2 (7 bases each). Germline assignment: CDR1 GTSNPN and CDR2 SVGIG (reference sequence). This CDR3 has 14 amino acids. Trimming left V 2 bases short and J 9 bases short, with 18 bases between. The DNA for the CDR3 is TGTGCCTGGAGTTTCGGGGAGGGGGCTGGGACGCAGTATTTT. Its protein product is CAWSFGEGAGTQYF.

The chain joins TRBV19 to TRBJ1-5; no clear D. CDR3 size: 18 residues. V was shortened by 1 base and J by 0 bases, with 16 bases between the two germline ends. From germline, CDR1 is LNHDA and CDR2 SQIVND (reference sequence). The CDR3 DNA follows: TGTGCCAGTAGTATAGCCCTCTTTAGGACCTATAGCAATCAGCCCCAGCATTTT. It is translated as CASSIALFRTYSNQPQHF.

This clone was detected only once. The CDR3 protein is CASSLSDSLYEQYF. The DNA for the CDR3 is TGCGCCAGCAGCTTGAGCGACAGCCTCTACGAGCAGTACTTC. The rearrangement joins TRBV5-1 to TRBJ2-7, with D possibly being TRBD1 (5 bases). Germline assignment: CDR1 SGHRS and CDR2 YFSETQ. The CDR3 totals 14 residues. V shed 1 base and J shed 3 bases, with 11 bases lying between them.

The V and J genes are TRBV29-1 and TRBJ1-1; maybe TRBD1 (5 bases). Trimming took off 1 base at V and 6 bases at J, with 6 bases between the two ends. CDR1 is SQVTM, CDR2 ANQGSEA, per germline. CDR3 length: 11 amino acids. In DNA, the CDR3 is TGCAGCGTTGAAGGGGGGGCTGAAGCTTTCTTT. This translates into CSVEGGAEAFF.

The rearrangement uses TRBV19 and TRBJ1-5; 8 nucleotides agree with TRBD1. Germline CDR1 and CDR2: LNHDA and SQIVND (reference sequence). This CDR3 comprises 15 residues. Trimming took 3 bases from V and 2 from J; bases not matched to a gene: 3. CDR3 coding DNA: TGTGCCAGTAGTATGGACAGGGTTGGCAATCAGCCCCAGCATTTT. This translates into CASSMDRVGNQPQHF.